This T cell receptor (beta chain) was recovered during a study of cytomegalovirus exposure and HLA in healthy donors. Germline V gives CDR1 MGHDK, CDR2 SYGVNS. The CDR3 has 16 residues. About this clone: Its antigen is unknown. At one boundary the junction diverges from the germline segment, which might be a read error.

All the people who gave samples were healthy bone marrow donors. The study ran its PCR with 60 Vbeta and 13 Jbeta primers. Generated by immunoSEQ multiplex PCR, the TCRdb table keeps only in-frame clones and is missing some. The table records around 120,000 clones, 70% to 85% of them present only once. Notes on the study in general: The classifier was said to identify cytomegalovirus status with high specificity and sensitivity. Follow-up analysis later connected one missense variant in DCLRE1C with trimming of TCR beta V- and J-genes.

The J gene is TRBJ2-7, the V gene TRBV25-1, with TRBD1 matching 7 bases. The source material was PBMCs. This receptor was taken from a boy younger than 18 in good health and CMV-seronegative. The CDR3 loop is CASSEYTLGGSHEQYF. The CDR3 DNA sequence: TGTGCCAGCAGTGAATATACGCTAGGGGGCTCCCACGAGCAGTACTTC.